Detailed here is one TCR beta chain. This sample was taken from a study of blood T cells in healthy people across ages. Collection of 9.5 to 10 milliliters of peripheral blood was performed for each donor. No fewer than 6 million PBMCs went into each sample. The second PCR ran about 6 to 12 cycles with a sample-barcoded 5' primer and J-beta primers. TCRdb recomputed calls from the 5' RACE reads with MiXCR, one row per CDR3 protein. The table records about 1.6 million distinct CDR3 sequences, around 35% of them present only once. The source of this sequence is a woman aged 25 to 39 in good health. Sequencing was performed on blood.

CDR3 region: CAWSVRGSATNEKLFF. CDR3 nucleotides: TGTGCCTGGAGTGTAAGAGGGAGTGCAACTAATGAAAAACTGTTTTTT. The chain is built from TRBV30 and TRBJ1-4; no firm D call. Germline CDR1 and CDR2: GTSNPN and SVGIG (reference sequence). The CDR3 is made up of 16 amino acids. Deletions cut 0 bases from V and 0 bases from J, with 11 bases between. Combining the CDR3 with reference TRBV30 and TRBJ1-4 gives the whole variable domain SQTIHQWPATLVQPVGSPLSLECTVEGTSNPNLYWYRQAAGRGLQLLFYSVGIGQISSEVPQNLSASRPQDRQFILSSKKLLLSDSGFYLCAWSVRGSATNEKLFFGSGTQLSVL.